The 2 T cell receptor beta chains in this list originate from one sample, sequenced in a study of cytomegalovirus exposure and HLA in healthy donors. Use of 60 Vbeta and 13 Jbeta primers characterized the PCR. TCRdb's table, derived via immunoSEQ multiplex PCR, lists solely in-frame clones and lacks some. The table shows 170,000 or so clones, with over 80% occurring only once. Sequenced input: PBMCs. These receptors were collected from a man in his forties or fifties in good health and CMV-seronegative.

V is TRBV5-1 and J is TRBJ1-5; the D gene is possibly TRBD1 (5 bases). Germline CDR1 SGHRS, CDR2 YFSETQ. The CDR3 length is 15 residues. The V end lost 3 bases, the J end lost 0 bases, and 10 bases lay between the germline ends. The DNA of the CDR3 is TGCGCCAGCAGCTGGGAGGGACTTAGCAATCAGCCCCAGCATTTT. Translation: CASSWEGLSNQPQHF. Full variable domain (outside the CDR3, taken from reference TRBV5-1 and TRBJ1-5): KAGVTQTPRYLIKTRGQQVTLSCSPISGHRSVSWYQQTPGQGLQFLFEYFSETQRNKGNFPGRFSGRQFSNSRSEMNVSTLELGDSALYLCASSWEGLSNQPQHFGDGTRLSIL.

The CDR3 protein is CASSLGRGGEKLFF. For the CDR3, the DNA is TGTGCCAGCAGCTTGGGAAGGGGAGGTGAAAAACTGTTTTTT. This chain uses TRBV5-6 with TRBJ1-4; tentative D call: TRBD1 (5 bases). The CDR3 runs to 14 residues. Trimming pared 0 bases from V and 7 bases from J, leaving 10 bases between. Germline V CDR1 and CDR2: SGHDT, YYEEEE.